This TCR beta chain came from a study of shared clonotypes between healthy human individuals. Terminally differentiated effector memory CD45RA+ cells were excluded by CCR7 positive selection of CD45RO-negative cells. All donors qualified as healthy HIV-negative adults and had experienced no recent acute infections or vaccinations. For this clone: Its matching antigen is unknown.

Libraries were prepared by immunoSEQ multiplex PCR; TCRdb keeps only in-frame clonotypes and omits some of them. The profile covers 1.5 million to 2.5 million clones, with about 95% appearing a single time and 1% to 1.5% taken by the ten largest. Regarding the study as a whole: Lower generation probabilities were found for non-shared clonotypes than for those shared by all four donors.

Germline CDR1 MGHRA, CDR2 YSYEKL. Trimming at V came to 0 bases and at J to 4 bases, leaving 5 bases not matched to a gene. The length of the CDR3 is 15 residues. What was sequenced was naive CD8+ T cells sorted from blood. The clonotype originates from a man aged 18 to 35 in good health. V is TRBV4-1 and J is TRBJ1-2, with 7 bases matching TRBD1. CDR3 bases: TGCGCCAGCAGCCAAGATCCCACAGGGGCCTATGGCTACACCTTC. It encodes CASSQDPTGAYGYTF.